The source of this T cell receptor beta chain is a study of monozygotic twins with cystic fibrosis (TCRdb year 2021). About the study as a whole: About 3 micrograms of fragmented DNA went through around 15 PCR cycles to produce barcoded libraries. Ten female and six male twin pairs, aged about 2.0 to 36.4 years (median around 10 years) and mostly children and adolescents, were included in the cohort. Data for three of the twin pairs had already been reported earlier in a different context. Twins were ranked among 1,060 cohort participants for weight-for-height and FEVPerc (FEV1 disease centile) on the day of blood sampling. To assess genetic influence on V and J gene usage, the study compared TCR beta repertoires within and across 16 monozygotic twin pairs with cystic fibrosis. Points the paper makes about the study in general: No association turned up between shared CDR3 numbers and age, concordance or disease severity, and the cohort was small. Sharing of nucleotide-identical clonotypes was significantly greater within monozygotic CF twin pairs than between unrelated CF individuals (P = 0.000026, Mann-Whitney). In 13 of 16 pairs, V gene usage most closely resembled the co-twin's, and the same held for J usage in 8 of 16 pairs, a pattern suggesting genetic constraints. Simpson clonality was found to be generally low (median roughly 0.0092), suggesting a naive-dominated repertoire, although higher clonality was observed in the most severely affected patients.

Details on this clone: This receptor's antigen is unknown. No quality values exist for individual bases; no much larger clone is one base distant.

Based on the germline V gene (reference sequence), the CDR1 and CDR2 sequences are SEHNR and FQNEAQ. The CDR3 starts with the cysteine, ends with the phenylalanine, and has 14 residues. Just the 42-base CDR3 DNA is kept, in frame starting at base 1. V and J are trimmed by 3 bases and 9 bases, and the gene matches miss 5 bases of the junction. The twin pairs came from the European Cystic Fibrosis Twin and Sibling Study Cohort, a cohort that recruited patients from some 150 CF clinics across 14 European countries. Zygosity and CFTR genotype were confirmed in-house, and zygosity was tested by multiplex PCR of nine short tandem repeat loci. Peripheral blood was sampled from each twin, and clinical parameters were recorded on the day of blood sampling. Phenol/chloroform extraction was used to isolate genomic DNA from peripheral blood cells, and the DNA was then kept in TE buffer at 4 degrees C. TCR beta CDR3 regions were amplified by multiplex PCR with the immunoSEQ immune profiling system according to the manufacturer's instructions. An Illumina NextSeq system was used to carry out the sequencing. The original methods were these. The immunoSEQ Analyzer platform handled processing of the sequence data, and clonality was calculated by taking the square root of Simpson's index of productive rearrangements. Similarity in V and J usage was measured by Jensen-Shannon distance, and OLGA was used to compute CDR3 generation probabilities. Shared CDR3 sequences were searched in the immuneACCESS database (August 2020) and in VDJdb (December 2020). This is the immuneACCESS table as TCRdb keeps it, with only in-frame sequences that have V and J called. A part of the clones is gone; compared with another copy, unresolved V genes explain less than half, and the rest is unexplained. That table is the source of V, J and clone size, and D and trimming were worked out from the DNA. Within this sample are 9,000 or so clones, with 98% of them counted one time only. The top ten hold more than 0.2% of the sample.

The rearranged segments are TRBV7-9 and TRBJ2-1, and 10 bases in between align with TRBD1. Sequencing used blood. The sequence was obtained from a girl aged 2 to 9 with cystic fibrosis. The base sequence is TGTGCCAGCAGCTTTCCGGGACAGGGGACTGAGCAGTTCTTC. This sequence encodes CASSFPGQGTEQFF.